This T cell receptor beta chain was identified in a study of blood T cell repertoires in COVID-19. Across the study: Collection of acute and convalescent COVID-19 samples took place in the United States, Italy and Spain.

The CDR3 loop spans 14 amino acids. Germline assignment: CDR1 LNHDA and CDR2 SQIVND (reference sequence). V was cut by 3 bases and J by 0 bases, with 9 bases left in between. Authors' methods: The assay estimated nucleated cells by amplifying reference gene primers. Assay: immunoSEQ multiplex PCR; the TCRdb copy retains only in-frame clones and omits some. The V and J calls and clone size were taken over from that table, and D and trimming were inferred from the DNA. The profile shows under 250,000 clones, over 80% of them singletons. This chain joins TRBV19 and TRBJ2-7; D is uncertain. The specimen was peripheral blood. The TCR sequence derives from a man in his forties or fifties with acute or convalescent COVID-19. In nucleotides, the CDR3 is TGTGCCAGTAGTATCCAGATGCCCTCCTACGAGCAGTACTTC. Its translation is CASSIQMPSYEQYF.